This T cell receptor beta chain was observed in a study of spatial heterogeneity in lung cancer. Overall study findings and caveats: In tumors, expanded intratumoral alpha and beta TCR counts tracked mutation counts.

MiXCR, applied by TCRdb to the 5' RACE reads, yields one record per CDR3 protein. Counted here are approximately 1,000 distinct CDR3 sequences, around a fifth occurring once; the ten biggest clones make up 15%. Time point specified: sample taken at primary tumor resection. In the case of this clonotype: Its target is unknown.

V was clipped by 4 bases and J by 5 bases; unmatched bases: 7. The CDR3 extends over 15 amino acids. Looked up from germline, CDR1 is MNHEY and CDR2 is SVGAGI. This clonotype was obtained from a male donor with early-stage non-small cell lung cancer. Sample: lung tumor tissue, taken at surgery. The J gene is TRBJ2-1, the V gene TRBV6-5, with 8 bases fitting TRBD2. CDR3 in amino acids: CASSWGLESNNEQFF. The CDR3 region has the DNA TGTGCCAGCAGTTGGGGACTAGAAAGCAACAATGAGCAGTTCTTC.